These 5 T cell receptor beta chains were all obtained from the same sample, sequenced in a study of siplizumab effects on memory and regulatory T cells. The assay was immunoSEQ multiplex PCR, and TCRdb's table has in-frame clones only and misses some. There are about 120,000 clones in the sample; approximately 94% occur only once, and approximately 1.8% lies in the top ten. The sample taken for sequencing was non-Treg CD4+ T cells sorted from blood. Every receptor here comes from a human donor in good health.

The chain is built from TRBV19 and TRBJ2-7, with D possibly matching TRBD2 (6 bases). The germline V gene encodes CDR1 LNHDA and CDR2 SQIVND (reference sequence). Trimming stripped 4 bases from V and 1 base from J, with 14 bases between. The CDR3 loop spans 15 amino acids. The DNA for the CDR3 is TGTGCCAGTAGTACCCAGACTAGTCAATCCTACGAGCAGTACTTC. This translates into CASSTQTSQSYEQYF.

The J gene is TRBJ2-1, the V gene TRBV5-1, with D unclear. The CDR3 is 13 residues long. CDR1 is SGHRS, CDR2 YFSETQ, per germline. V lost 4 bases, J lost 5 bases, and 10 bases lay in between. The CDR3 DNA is TGCGCCAGCAGCCCCGGACCGGACAATGAGCAGTTCTTC. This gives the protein CASSPGPDNEQFF.

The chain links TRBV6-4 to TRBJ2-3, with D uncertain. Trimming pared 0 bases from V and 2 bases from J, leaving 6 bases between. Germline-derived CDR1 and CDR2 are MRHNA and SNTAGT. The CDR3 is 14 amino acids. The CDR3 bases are TGTGCCAGCAGTGACTCCCCGAACACAGATACGCAGTATTTT. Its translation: CASSDSPNTDTQYF.

The chain's CDR3 is CASSSGQGTTNGNTIYF. CDR3 in DNA: TGTGCCAGCAGCTCCGGACAGGGAACTACGAATGGAAACACCATATATTTT. The chain couples TRBV7-9 to TRBJ1-3; 8 nucleotides line up with TRBD1. CDR1 and CDR2 (germline): SEHNR, FQNEAQ (reference sequence). The CDR3 runs to 17 residues. Trimming cost V 4 bases and J 3 bases; bases outside gene matches: 11.

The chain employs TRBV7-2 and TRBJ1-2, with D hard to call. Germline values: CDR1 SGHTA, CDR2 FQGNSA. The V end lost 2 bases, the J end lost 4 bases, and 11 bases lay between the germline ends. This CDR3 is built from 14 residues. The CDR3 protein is CASSLSQTFYGYTF. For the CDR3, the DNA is TGTGCCAGCAGCTTATCACAGACCTTCTATGGCTACACCTTC.